This record covers a single T cell receptor (beta chain). Its antigen is not identified. There are 16 residues in the CDR3. These data come from a study of long-term antiretroviral therapy in people with HIV. The study, taken as a whole, reports: HIV repertoires spanned narrower CDR3 length ranges than controls.

Sequencing used immunoSEQ v3.0 at survey level. TCRdb's copy holds only in-frame clones and misses some; the assay was immunoSEQ multiplex PCR. The table has around 35,000 clones, 65% to 80% seen once. One or more pre-ART and two or more post-ART PBMC samples were available from each donor. HIV-positive participants all received treatment in the United States. The cryopreserved samples used held roughly 0.85-10 million PBMC prior to extraction of DNA. The chain employs TRBV21-1 and TRBJ1-5. TRBV21-1 is given as a pseudogene. Specimen: unsorted PBMCs, collected 3.1 years after starting antiretroviral therapy. This TCR derives from a woman between 50 and 59 years old with HIV. The CDR3 bases are TGTGCCAGCAGCAAAGAGAACAGGGAGGGAAATCAGCCCCAGCATTTT. It is translated as CASSKENREGNQPQHF.